The count of the clone carrying this T cell receptor (beta chain) is one. Antigen unknown. Its ends do not fully match the called genes, so a read error is possible. The V gene's germline CDR1 is SGHAT and CDR2 FQNNGV. CDR3 length equals 12 residues. The data belong to a study of T cell therapy after organ transplantation. On the study more broadly: Responders numbered eight and nonresponders two among some ten patients. A median of 1.92 x 10^8 CMV-specific T cells was infused in 2 to 6 doses. Study observations and caveats: Nonresponders had marked pretherapy clonal expansions and little post-therapy change.

Regarding time point: 20-29 weeks after completion of therapy. Patients were solid-organ transplant recipients with drug-resistant or recurrent cytomegalovirus. Using immunoSEQ multiplex PCR, the repertoire was profiled, and TCRdb retains in-frame clones only, with some absent. The sample includes about 20,000 clones, about four fifths of them seen just once. The material was CD8+ T cells from blood, obtained after autologous CMV-specific T cell therapy. The V gene is TRBV11-2, the J gene TRBJ2-5, with 12 bases lining up with TRBD2. The receptor was derived from a human patient who had received a solid organ transplant and had CMV disease. Some T cells may possibly be graft donor cells. CDR3 residues: CASSTRLAGVDF. In DNA, the CDR3 is TGTGCCAGCAGCACAAGACTAGCGGGAGTGGACTTC.